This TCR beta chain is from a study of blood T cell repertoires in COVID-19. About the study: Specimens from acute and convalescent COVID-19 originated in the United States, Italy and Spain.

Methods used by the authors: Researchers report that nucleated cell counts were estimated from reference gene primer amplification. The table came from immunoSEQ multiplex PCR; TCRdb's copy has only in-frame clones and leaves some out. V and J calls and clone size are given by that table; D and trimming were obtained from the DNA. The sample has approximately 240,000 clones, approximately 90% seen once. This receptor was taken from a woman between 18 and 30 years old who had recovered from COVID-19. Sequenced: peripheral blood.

CDR3 coding DNA: TGTGCCACCAGTGGCGGATCCTACGAGCAGTACTTC. It is translated as CATSGGSYEQYF. The J gene is TRBJ2-7, the V gene TRBV24-1; D remains ambiguous. Germline V CDR1 and CDR2: KGHDR, SFDVKD. CDR3 size: 12 residues. V gave up 5 bases and J gave up 1 base, with 5 bases separating them.